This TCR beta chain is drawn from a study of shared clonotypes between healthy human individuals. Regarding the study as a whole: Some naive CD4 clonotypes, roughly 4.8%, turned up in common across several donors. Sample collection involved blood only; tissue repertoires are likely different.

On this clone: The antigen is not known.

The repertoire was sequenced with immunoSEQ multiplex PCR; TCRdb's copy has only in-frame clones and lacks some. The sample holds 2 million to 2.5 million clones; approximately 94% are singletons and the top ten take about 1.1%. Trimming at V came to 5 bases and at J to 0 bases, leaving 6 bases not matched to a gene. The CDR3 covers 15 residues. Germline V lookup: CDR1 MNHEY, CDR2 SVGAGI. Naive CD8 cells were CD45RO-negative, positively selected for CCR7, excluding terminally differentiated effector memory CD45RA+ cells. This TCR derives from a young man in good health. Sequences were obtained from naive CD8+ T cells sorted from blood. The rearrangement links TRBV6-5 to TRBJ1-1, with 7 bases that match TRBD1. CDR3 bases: TGTGCCAGCAGTCCATTGACAGGGCTGAACACTGAAGCTTTCTTT. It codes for CASSPLTGLNTEAFF.